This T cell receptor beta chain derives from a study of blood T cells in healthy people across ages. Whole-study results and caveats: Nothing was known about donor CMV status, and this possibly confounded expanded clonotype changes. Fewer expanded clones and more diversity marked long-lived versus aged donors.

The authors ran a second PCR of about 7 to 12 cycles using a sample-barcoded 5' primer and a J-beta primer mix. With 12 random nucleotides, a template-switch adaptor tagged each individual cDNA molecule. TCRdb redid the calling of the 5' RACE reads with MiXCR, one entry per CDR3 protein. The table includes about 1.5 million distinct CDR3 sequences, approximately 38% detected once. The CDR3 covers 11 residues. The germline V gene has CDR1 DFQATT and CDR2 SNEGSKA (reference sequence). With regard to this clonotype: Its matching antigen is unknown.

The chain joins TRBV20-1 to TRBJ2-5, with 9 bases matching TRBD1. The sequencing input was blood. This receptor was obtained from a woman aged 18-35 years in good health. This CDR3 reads CGVGQGETQYF. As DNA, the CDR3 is TGCGGTGTCGGACAGGGGGAGACCCAGTACTTC.